This TCR beta chain came from a study of T cell repertoires in cytomegalovirus infection. Turning to the study itself: It was the public TCR beta signatures that indicated both CMV infection and matching HLA type. Study conclusions and caveats: There were carriers of CMV plus the relevant HLA, and cumulative public TCR beta family frequency identified them. CMV-specific TCR beta clonotypes restricted by HLA-C were the ones dominating the ex vivo response.

This clonotype was observed at least ten times. The antigen is not known. The CDR3 totals 14 residues. V shed 2 bases and J shed 8 bases, with 14 bases lying between them. The germline gives CDR1 KGHDR, CDR2 SFDVKD. Using its own MiXCR run on the reads, TCRdb lists one record per CDR3 protein. The sample has about 260,000 distinct CDR3 sequences; roughly an eighth are singletons. V and J are TRBV24-1 and TRBJ1-2, with D possibly TRBD1 on 5 matching bases. Specimen: PBMCs. This clonotype was obtained from a human donor in good health (CMV status not recorded). Some clones in this sample may be carry-over from other donors' samples. The CDR3 sequence is CATSDSTALRGYTF. The CDR3 nucleotides read TGTGCCACCAGTGATTCGACAGCTCTGAGGGGCTACACCTTC.